Listed below are T cell receptor beta chains from one sample, sequenced in a study of lymphopenia after photon versus proton radiotherapy. Repertoires were generated with immunoSEQ multiplex PCR, while TCRdb's copy carries only in-frame clones and drops some. This sample carries about 70,000 clones, 92% of them seen once, and the ten largest clones take 2% to 2.5%. This specimen was peripheral blood, taken from a patient treated with photon-based radiotherapy. These receptors all come from a woman in her 40s with cholangiocarcinoma. CDR3s include the opening cysteine and the closing phenylalanine or tryptophan. The D gene is left open where the match is weak. Size is omitted from some rows. Given values are once, few, many or a class for expanded clones.

d_call j_call clone_size cdr3_length v_call cdr3_aa cdr3_nt
TRBD1 TRBJ2-3 . 14 TRBV7-3 CASSETGSTDTQYF TGTGCCAGCAGTGAGACAGGGTCCACAGATACGCAGTATTTT
TRBD1 TRBJ1-1 . 16 TRBV27 CASRGTGRGENTEAFF TGTGCCAGCAGAGGGACAGGGAGGGGAGAGAACACTGAAGCTTTCTTT
. TRBJ1-3 . 13 TRBV7-2 CASSLSFGDTIYF TGTGCCAGCAGCCTAAGCTTTGGGGACACCATATATTTT
TRBD1 TRBJ1-2 . 13 TRBV11-2 CASSLGTGDGYTF TGTGCCAGCAGCCTGGGGACAGGGGACGGCTACACCTTC
. TRBJ2-7 . 13 TRBV28 CASRFGQNIEQYF TGTGCCAGCCGATTTGGACAGAACATCGAGCAGTACTTC
TRBD1 TRBJ1-5 . 14 TRBV27 CASRRDRRDGPQHF TGTGCCAGCAGAAGGGACAGGCGCGATGGACCCCAGCATTTT
. TRBJ2-6 . 16 TRBV9 CASSVGPGSGANVLTF TGTGCCAGCAGCGTAGGCCCCGGGTCTGGGGCCAACGTCCTGACTTTC
TRBD1 TRBJ1-1 . 13 TRBV29-1 CSAYGQGGTEAFF TGCAGCGCATATGGACAGGGGGGCACTGAAGCTTTCTTT
TRBD1 TRBJ1-2 . 15 TRBV5-4 CASSSGQGLGAGYTF TGTGCCAGCAGCTCCGGACAGGGGCTCGGGGCTGGCTACACCTTC
TRBD1 TRBJ2-3 once 15 TRBV30 CAWREGQGIPDTQYF TGTGCCTGGAGGGAAGGACAGGGGATCCCAGATACGCAGTATTTT
TRBD2 TRBJ2-3 . 16 TRBV11-2 CASSRVSGASTDTQYF TGTGCCAGCAGCCGAGTTAGCGGGGCTAGCACAGATACGCAGTATTTT
. TRBJ1-5 . 15 TRBV14 CASSQAGGPNQPQHF TGTGCCAGCAGCCAAGCTGGGGGGCCCAATCAGCCCCAGCATTTT
. TRBJ2-7 . 15 TRBV4-3 CASSQDRTRFHEQYF TGCGCCAGCAGCCAAGATCGGACCAGGTTCCACGAGCAGTACTTC
. TRBJ1-5 . 14 TRBV10-1 CASSESGQAQPQHF TGCGCCAGCAGTGAGTCGGGGCAGGCTCAGCCCCAGCATTTT
. TRBJ2-1 once 16 TRBV6-6 CASSLVQGLFGNEQFF TGTGCCAGCAGTTTAGTCCAGGGCCTATTCGGCAATGAGCAGTTCTTC
TRBD1 TRBJ1-4 once 17 TRBV18 CASSPLRTGATNEKLFF TGTGCCAGCTCACCACTCCGGACAGGGGCAACTAATGAAAAACTGTTTTTT
TRBD1 TRBJ1-3 . 18 TRBV5-1 CASSLGQGAASSGNTIYF TGCGCCAGCAGCTTGGGACAGGGGGCTGCCTCCTCTGGAAACACCATATATTTT
. TRBJ1-1 . 14 TRBV7-9 CASTYGSTNTEAFF TGTGCCAGCACCTATGGGTCGACGAACACTGAAGCTTTCTTT
. TRBJ2-7 . 15 TRBV19 CASSIPGVDAYEQYF TGTGCCAGTAGTATACCAGGGGTTGATGCCTACGAGCAGTACTTC
. TRBJ1-2 . 15 TRBV5-1 CASSLGTDPNYGYTF TGCGCCAGCAGCTTGGGGACAGACCCGAACTATGGCTACACCTTC
. TRBJ2-3 once 13 TRBV27 CASSLWGEDTQYF TGTGCCAGCAGTTTATGGGGAGAGGATACGCAGTATTTT
TRBD2 TRBJ2-1 . 19 TRBV7-8 CASSLNAPGGVRTNNEQFF TGTGCCAGCAGCTTAAATGCTCCGGGAGGGGTTCGGACAAACAATGAGCAGTTCTTC
TRBD2 TRBJ2-3 . 13 TRBV28 CASSLSGGDTQYF TGTGCCAGCAGCCTTAGCGGGGGGGATACGCAGTATTTT
. TRBJ2-5 . 14 TRBV5-8 CASSLGRAQETQYF TGTGCCAGCAGCTTGGGCAGGGCCCAAGAGACCCAGTACTTC
. TRBJ2-3 once 15 TRBV10-2 CASSLLAKHPDTQYF TGCGCCAGCAGTTTACTAGCAAAACACCCAGATACGCAGTATTTT
. TRBJ2-2 . 13 TRBV9 CASSVFNTGELFF TGTGCCAGCAGCGTGTTTAACACCGGGGAGCTGTTTTTT
. TRBJ2-7 . 14 TRBV2 CASKSRGGPYEQYF TGTGCCAGCAAGTCCCGTGGCGGCCCCTACGAGCAGTACTTC
. TRBJ1-6 once 19 TRBV28 CASRLNSGTYRSYNSPLHF TGTGCCAGCAGATTAAACTCCGGGACCTATCGCTCCTATAATTCACCCCTCCACTTT
. TRBJ2-6 . 19 TRBV19 CASSMDMTLGRTGANVLTF TGTGCCAGTAGTATGGATATGACGTTAGGCAGGACTGGGGCCAACGTCCTGACTTTC
TRBD1 TRBJ1-6 . 12 TRBV19 CASRDRDSPLHF TGTGCCAGCCGGGACAGGGATTCACCCCTCCACTTT
TRBD1 TRBJ1-2 . 13 TRBV6-5 CASSRDSDYGYTF TGTGCCAGCAGTCGGGACAGCGACTATGGCTACACCTTC
. TRBJ1-5 . 15 TRBV30 CAWSVLQGRNQPQHF TGTGCCTGGAGTGTACTTCAGGGCAGGAATCAGCCCCAGCATTTT
. TRBJ1-4 . 11 TRBV19 CASGWGEKLFF TGTGCCAGTGGTTGGGGAGAAAAACTGTTTTTT
. TRBJ1-2 . 14 TRBV6-6 CATKLRDPNYGYTF TGTGCCACGAAGTTACGTGATCCCAACTATGGCTACACCTTC
. TRBJ2-1 . 14 TRBV5-1 CASSSKQGYNEQFF TGCGCCAGCAGCTCAAAACAGGGTTACAATGAGCAGTTCTTC
TRBD2 TRBJ2-3 . 15 TRBV5-1 CASSSGLAGTDTQYF TGCGCCAGCAGCTCGGGACTAGCGGGAACAGATACGCAGTATTTT
. TRBJ1-1 . 14 TRBV28 CASTKSGLHVGAFF TGTGCCAGCACGAAGTCCGGGCTCCACGTAGGAGCTTTCTTT
. TRBJ1-2 . 11 TRBV5-8 CASSFQHGYTF TGTGCCAGCAGCTTTCAGCATGGCTACACCTTC
TRBD2 TRBJ2-7 . 15 TRBV7-3 CASSPSSGSTSEQYF TGTGCCAGCAGCCCTTCTAGCGGGAGCACGTCGGAGCAGTACTTC
. TRBJ1-3 . 12 TRBV7-9 CASSLDGNTIYF TGTGCCAGCAGCTTAGATGGAAACACCATATATTTT